This T cell receptor (beta chain) was recorded in a study of T cells in localized non-small cell lung cancer. Notes on the study in general: Turning up in adjacent lung were a median approximately 60 of the top 100 tumor clones.

Generated by immunoSEQ multiplex PCR, the TCRdb table keeps only in-frame clones and is missing some. In the table there are tens of thousands of clones, about 90% of which are singletons. Remarks on this clone: Antigen: not known.

The CDR3 totals 13 residues. Trimming shortened V by 4 bases and J by 1 base, and 9 bases separated the two germline ends. Germline V gives CDR1 SGDLS, CDR2 YYNGEE. The chain carries TRBV9 and TRBJ2-7; D uncertain. Specimen: peripheral blood, collected before any cancer treatment. This clonotype was sampled from an older female donor with stage I lung adenocarcinoma. CDR3 residues: CASSPDTSYEQYF. Here the CDR3 DNA reads TGTGCCAGCAGCCCAGACACGTCCTACGAGCAGTACTTC.